A selection of T cell receptor beta chains follows, all from one sample in a study of cytomegalovirus exposure and HLA in healthy donors. Generated by immunoSEQ multiplex PCR, the TCRdb table keeps only in-frame clones and is missing some. The ten top clones account for approximately 0.7%, within a sample of under 35,000 clones. Material: PBMCs. The receptors shown here come from a young man in good health and CMV-seronegative. Both conserved end residues are part of each CDR3. D genes are given only for firm matches.

v_gene	d_gene	j_gene	CDR3nt	CDR3aa
TRBV5-4	.	TRBJ2-5	TGTGCCAGCAGCACCAGAGAGACCCAGTACTTC	CASSTRETQYF
TRBV7-3	.	TRBJ2-1	TGTGCCAGCAGCCAAGACAGTATGTATGAGCAGTTCTTC	CASSQDSMYEQFF
TRBV6-1	.	TRBJ1-2	TGTGCCAGCAGTGTAGAAGGGGCTAACTATGGCTACACCTTC	CASSVEGANYGYTF
TRBV28	.	TRBJ1-5	TGTGCCAGCAGATCCAGGGATCTCAATCAGCCCCAGCATTTT	CASRSRDLNQPQHF
TRBV7-9	.	TRBJ2-5	TGTGCCAGCAGCTTAGTTGGGCAACTCCAAGAGACCCAGTACTTC	CASSLVGQLQETQYF
TRBV7-2	.	TRBJ2-3	TGTGCCAGCAGCTCCCGACTCACAGATACGCAGTATTTT	CASSSRLTDTQYF
TRBV5-4	TRBD1	TRBJ2-2	TGTGCCAGCAGCTCAGAGGGACAGGGGGCCTACACCGGGGAGCTGTTTTTT	CASSSEGQGAYTGELFF
TRBV4-3	.	TRBJ2-3	TGCGCCAGCAGCCAAGGAAAGGGGCCAGGCCATTTCACAGATACGCAGTATTTT	CASSQGKGPGHFTDTQYF
TRBV6-5	TRBD1	TRBJ1-3	TGTGCCAGCAGGGAGACAGGGTCGGCTGGAAACACCATATATTTT	CASRETGSAGNTIYF
TRBV11-3	.	TRBJ2-3	TGTGCCAGCAGCTTAGGCATCACTTCGAGCACAGATACGCAGTATTTT	CASSLGITSSTDTQYF
TRBV5-4	.	TRBJ1-1	TGTGCCAGCAGCTTGCTGCAGGACAGAGTTGCTGAAGCTTTCTTT	CASSLLQDRVAEAFF